A selection of T cell receptor beta chains follows, all from one sample in a study of PD-1 blockade in classical Hodgkin lymphoma. Profiled with immunoSEQ multiplex PCR; TCRdb holds only in-frame clones, not every one. This table has tens of thousands of clones, approximately 90% appearing once. Sequencing was performed on peripheral blood mononuclear cells (PBMCs), taken before the fourth cycle of nivolumab. All receptors derive from a human donor with classical Hodgkin lymphoma. CDR3s include the opening cysteine and the closing phenylalanine or tryptophan. Fields, in order: J gene, V gene, clone size, D gene, CDR3 DNA, CDR3 protein. A D gene is named only where the DNA matches it firmly. Rows may omit the clone size; those that give it use once, few, many or a size class.

>TRBJ2-5|TRBV2|.|TRBD1
TGTGCCAGCAGTTCCCAGGGACAGGGGATAGGAGAGACCCAGTACTTC
CASSSQGQGIGETQYF
>TRBJ2-2|TRBV7-2|.|.
TGTGCCAGCAGCCCCCCAGGACAGAGAGACACCGGGGAGCTGTTTTTT
CASSPPGQRDTGELFF
>TRBJ2-4|TRBV6-5|.|.
TGTGCCAGCAGCCCTCAGGGGGGCAAAAACATTCAGTACTTC
CASSPQGGKNIQYF
>TRBJ1-4|TRBV5-1|.|.
TGCGCCAGCAGAATCTCTGGGGTGGGAGAAAAACTGTTTTTT
CASRISGVGEKLFF
>TRBJ2-3|TRBV7-9|.|TRBD2
TGTGCCAGCAGCTTAATGCGGGGGGGGAGCACAGATACGCAGTATTTT
CASSLMRGGSTDTQYF
>TRBJ1-1|TRBV5-6|.|TRBD1
TGTGCCAGCGATACAGGGGGTGGCACTGAAGCTTTCTTT
CASDTGGGTEAFF
>TRBJ1-2|TRBV18|.|TRBD1
TGTGCCAGCTCACCTTTAAGACAGGGGGACTATGGCTACACCTTC
CASSPLRQGDYGYTF
>TRBJ2-7|TRBV4-1|.|TRBD2
TGCGCCAGCAGCCAAGATTTCGTCCTAGCGGCTTACTACGAGCAGTACTTC
CASSQDFVLAAYYEQYF
>TRBJ2-7|TRBV27|.|TRBD2
TGTGCCAGCAGTACCCCGGGAGGGTTCGACGAGCAGTACTTC
CASSTPGGFDEQYF
>TRBJ2-5|TRBV19|.|.
TGTGCCAGTACCGACCAAGAGACCCAGTACTTC
CASTDQETQYF
>TRBJ1-2|TRBV6-1|.|.
TGTGCCAGCAGCCGGACGGAATTCTATGGCTACACCTTC
CASSRTEFYGYTF
>TRBJ1-2|TRBV5-6|.|.
TGTGCCAGCAGCTTGGGTTGGACTTGGAACACAACTAACTATGGCTACACCTTC
CASSLGWTWNTTNYGYTF
>TRBJ2-7|TRBV27|.|TRBD1
TGTGCCAGCAGTTTGAGGACAGGGGCCTACGAGCAGTACTTC
CASSLRTGAYEQYF
>TRBJ1-2|TRBV5-1|.|TRBD1
TGCGCCAGCAGCTGGGACAGGGGCTATGGCTACACCTTC
CASSWDRGYGYTF
>TRBJ2-7|TRBV28|.|.
TGTGCCAGTAAGGGCTACTACGAGCAGTACTTC
CASKGYYEQYF
>TRBJ1-1|TRBV19|.|.
TGTGCCATTTCACAGGGCATGAACACTGAAGCTTTCTTT
CAISQGMNTEAFF
>TRBJ1-2|TRBV7-9|few|.
TGTGCCAGCAGCCGGGCCGTGTATGGCTACACCTTC
CASSRAVYGYTF
>TRBJ1-4|TRBV9|.|.
TGTGCCAGCAGCGTCACTACAACTAATGAAAAACTGTTTTTT
CASSVTTTNEKLFF
>TRBJ1-4|TRBV7-9|.|.
TGTGCCAGCAGCTTAGCTCTAGAGCCCACAAATGAAAAACTGTTTTTT
CASSLALEPTNEKLFF
>TRBJ2-7|TRBV27|.|TRBD2
TGTGCCAGCAGCAGTACTGGCGGGGGGAACTACGAGCAGTACTTC
CASSSTGGGNYEQYF
>TRBJ2-7|TRBV28|.|.
TGTGCCAGCAGTTTCGGGGTGAGGAGCTCCTACGAGCAGTACTTC
CASSFGVRSSYEQYF
>TRBJ2-3|TRBV7-8|.|.
TGTGCCAGCAGGGGGCAGGACATAGCTTCCACAGATACGCAGTATTTT
CASRGQDIASTDTQYF
>TRBJ1-5|TRBV6-5|.|.
TGTGCCAGCAGTTACGGGGGGGGAAGTCAGCCCCAGCATTTT
CASSYGGGSQPQHF
>TRBJ1-3|TRBV7-3|.|.
TGTGCCAGCAGCTTAACGACTGGACCTGGAAACACCATATATTTT
CASSLTTGPGNTIYF
>TRBJ1-6|TRBV19|.|.
TGTGCCAGTAGAGCCACGACGGGCTATAATTCACCCCTCCACTTT
CASRATTGYNSPLHF
>TRBJ2-2|TRBV19|.|.
TGTGCCAGTAGTATTATCGGGGAGCTGTTTTTT
CASSIIGELFF
>TRBJ2-7|TRBV27|.|.
TGTGCCAGCAGTCCACCCCCCGGCACAGGGACCTACGAGCAGTACTTC
CASSPPPGTGTYEQYF
>TRBJ2-5|TRBV7-3|.|.
TGTGCCAGCAGCCGACTAGGTGACCAAGAGACCCAGTACTTC
CASSRLGDQETQYF
>TRBJ2-3|TRBV5-1|.|.
TGCGCCAGCAGCTTGCTAGCTTCAGATACGCAGTATTTT
CASSLLASDTQYF
>TRBJ2-5|TRBV6-6|.|.
TGTGCCAGCACCTCGGAGGAGCGGCAAGAGACCCAGTACTTC
CASTSEERQETQYF
>TRBJ2-2|TRBV6-4|.|TRBD1
TGTGCCAGCAGTCGCCGGACAGGGAACACCGGGGAGCTGTTTTTT
CASSRRTGNTGELFF
>TRBJ2-1|TRBV7-3|.|TRBD2
TGTGCCAGCAGCCCGAGGACTAGCGGGGGACTCCCCTCCTACAATGAGCAGTTCTTC
CASSPRTSGGLPSYNEQFF
>TRBJ2-7|TRBV7-6|.|TRBD2
TGTGCCAGCAGCTTGGGGACTACCGAGCAGTACTTC
CASSLGTTEQYF
>TRBJ2-2|TRBV27|.|.
TGTGCCAGCAGTGACTGGGACATGGCCGGGGAGCTGTTTTTT
CASSDWDMAGELFF